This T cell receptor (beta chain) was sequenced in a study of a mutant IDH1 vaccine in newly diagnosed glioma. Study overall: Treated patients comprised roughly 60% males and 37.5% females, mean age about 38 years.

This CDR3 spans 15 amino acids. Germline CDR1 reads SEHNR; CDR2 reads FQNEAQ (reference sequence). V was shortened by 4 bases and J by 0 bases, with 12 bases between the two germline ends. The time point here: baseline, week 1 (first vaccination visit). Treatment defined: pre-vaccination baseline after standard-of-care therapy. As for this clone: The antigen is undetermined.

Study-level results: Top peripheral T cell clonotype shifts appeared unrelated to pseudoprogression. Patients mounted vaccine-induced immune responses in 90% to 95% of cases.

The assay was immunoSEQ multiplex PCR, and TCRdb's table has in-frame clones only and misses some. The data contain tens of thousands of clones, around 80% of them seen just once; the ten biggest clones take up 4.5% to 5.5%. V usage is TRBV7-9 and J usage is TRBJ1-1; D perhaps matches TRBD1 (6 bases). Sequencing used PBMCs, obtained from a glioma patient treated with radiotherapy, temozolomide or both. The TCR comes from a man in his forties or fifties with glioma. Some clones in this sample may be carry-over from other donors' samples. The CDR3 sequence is CASSSSTGLNTEAFF. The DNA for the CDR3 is TGTGCCAGCAGCTCTTCGACAGGACTGAACACTGAAGCTTTCTTT.